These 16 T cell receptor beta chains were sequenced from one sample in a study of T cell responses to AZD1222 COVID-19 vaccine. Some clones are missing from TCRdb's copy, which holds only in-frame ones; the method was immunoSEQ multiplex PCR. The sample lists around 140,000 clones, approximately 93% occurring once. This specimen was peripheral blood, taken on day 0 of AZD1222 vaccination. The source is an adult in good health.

CDR3 in DNA: TGCAGCGTTGAAGATCGTATAGGGGGGTCCTACGAGCAGTACTTC. This translates into CSVEDRIGGSYEQYF. V and J are TRBV29-1 and TRBJ2-7; D assignment may be TRBD1 or TRBD2 (6 bases each). Looked up from germline, CDR1 is SQVTM and CDR2 is ANQGSEA. With 0 bases removed from V and 1 base from J, the gap between germline ends came to 13 bases. This CDR3 spans 15 amino acids.

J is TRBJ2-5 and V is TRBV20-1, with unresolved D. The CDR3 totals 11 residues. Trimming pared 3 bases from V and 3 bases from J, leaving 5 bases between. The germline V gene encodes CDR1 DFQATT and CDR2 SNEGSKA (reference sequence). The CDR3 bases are TGCAGTGCTAGCCAAGAAGAGACCCAGTACTTC. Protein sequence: CSASQEETQYF.

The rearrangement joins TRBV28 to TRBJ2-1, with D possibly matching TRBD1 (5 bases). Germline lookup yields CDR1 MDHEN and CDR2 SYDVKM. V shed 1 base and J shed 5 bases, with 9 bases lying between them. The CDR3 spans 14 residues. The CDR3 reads CASSLSSGNNEQFF. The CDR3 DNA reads TGTGCCAGCAGTTTATCGTCAGGGAACAATGAGCAGTTCTTC.

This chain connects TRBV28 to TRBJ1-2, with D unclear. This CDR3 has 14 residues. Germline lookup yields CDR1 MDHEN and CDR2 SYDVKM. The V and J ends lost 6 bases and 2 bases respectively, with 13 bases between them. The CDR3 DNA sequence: TGTGCCAGCAGAGAACCCGGGAAGAACTATGGCTACACCTTC. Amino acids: CASREPGKNYGYTF.

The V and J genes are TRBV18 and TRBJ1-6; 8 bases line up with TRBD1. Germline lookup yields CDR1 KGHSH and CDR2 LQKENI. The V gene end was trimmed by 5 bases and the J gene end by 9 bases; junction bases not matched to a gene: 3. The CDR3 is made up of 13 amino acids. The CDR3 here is CASSDRGGSPLHF. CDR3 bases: TGTGCCAGCTCAGACAGGGGAGGTTCACCCCTCCACTTT. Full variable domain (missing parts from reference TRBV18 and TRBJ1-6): NAGVMQNPRHLVRRRGQEARLRCSPMKGHSHVYWYRQLPEEGLKFMVYLQKENIIDESGMPKERFSAEFPKEGPSILRIQQVVRGDSAAYFCASSDRGGSPLHFGNGTRLTVT.

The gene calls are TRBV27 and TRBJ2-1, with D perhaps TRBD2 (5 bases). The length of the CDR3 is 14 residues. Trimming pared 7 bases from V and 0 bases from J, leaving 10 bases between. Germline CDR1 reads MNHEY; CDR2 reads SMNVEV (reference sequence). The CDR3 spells CASMTGSSYNEQFF. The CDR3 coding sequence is TGTGCCAGCATGACGGGGAGCTCCTACAATGAGCAGTTCTTC.

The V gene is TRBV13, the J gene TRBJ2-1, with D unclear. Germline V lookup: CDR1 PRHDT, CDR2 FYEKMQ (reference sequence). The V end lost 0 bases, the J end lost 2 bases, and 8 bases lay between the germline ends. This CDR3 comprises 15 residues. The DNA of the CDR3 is TGTGCCAGCAGCTTAGGCGATACTGCCTACAATGAGCAGTTCTTC. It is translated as CASSLGDTAYNEQFF.

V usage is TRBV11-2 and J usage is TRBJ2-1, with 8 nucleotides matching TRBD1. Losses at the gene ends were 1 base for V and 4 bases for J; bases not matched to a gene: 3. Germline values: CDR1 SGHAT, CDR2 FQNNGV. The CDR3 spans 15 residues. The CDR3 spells CASSLAGQGYNEQFF. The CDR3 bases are TGTGCCAGCAGCTTAGCTGGACAGGGATACAATGAGCAGTTCTTC.

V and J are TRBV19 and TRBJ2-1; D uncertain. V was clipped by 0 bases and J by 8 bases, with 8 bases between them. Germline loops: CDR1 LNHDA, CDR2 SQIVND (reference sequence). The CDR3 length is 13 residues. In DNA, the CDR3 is TGTGCCAGTAGTATAGATAGGCAGTATGAGCAGTTCTTC. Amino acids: CASSIDRQYEQFF.

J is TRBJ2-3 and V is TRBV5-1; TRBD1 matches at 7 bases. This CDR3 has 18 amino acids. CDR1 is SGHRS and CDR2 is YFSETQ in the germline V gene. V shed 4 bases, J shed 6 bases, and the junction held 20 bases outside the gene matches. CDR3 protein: CASSGRPRTGSHMDTQYF. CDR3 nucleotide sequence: TGCGCCAGCAGCGGACGACCAAGGACAGGCAGTCACATGGATACGCAGTATTTT.

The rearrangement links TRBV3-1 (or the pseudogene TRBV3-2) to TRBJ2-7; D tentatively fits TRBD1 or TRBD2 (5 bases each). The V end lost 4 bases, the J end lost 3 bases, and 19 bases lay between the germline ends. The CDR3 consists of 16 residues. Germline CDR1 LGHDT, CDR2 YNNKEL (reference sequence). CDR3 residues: CASSRAHSGTGYEQYF. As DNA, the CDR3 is TGTGCCAGCAGCCGGGCCCACTCAGGGACCGGCTACGAGCAGTACTTC.

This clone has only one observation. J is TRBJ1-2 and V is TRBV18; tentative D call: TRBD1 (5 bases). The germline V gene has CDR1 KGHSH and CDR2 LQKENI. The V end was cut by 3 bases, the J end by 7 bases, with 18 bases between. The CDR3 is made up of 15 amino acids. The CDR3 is CASSPQGEGRGGYTF. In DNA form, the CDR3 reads TGTGCCAGCTCACCTCAAGGCGAGGGGCGCGGTGGCTACACCTTC.

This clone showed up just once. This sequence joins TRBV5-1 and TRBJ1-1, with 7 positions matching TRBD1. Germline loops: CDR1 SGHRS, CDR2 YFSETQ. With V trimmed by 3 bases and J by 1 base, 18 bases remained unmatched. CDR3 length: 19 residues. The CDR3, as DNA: TGCGCCAGCAGCTCCCCAAGAGTGGTCAGGGGGAGGGAGAACACTGAAGCTTTCTTT. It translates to CASSSPRVVRGRENTEAFF.

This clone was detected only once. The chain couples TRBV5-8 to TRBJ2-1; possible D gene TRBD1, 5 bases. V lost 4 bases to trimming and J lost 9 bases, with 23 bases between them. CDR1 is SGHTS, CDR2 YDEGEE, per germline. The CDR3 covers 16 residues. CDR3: CASSSPGQGSYGEQFF. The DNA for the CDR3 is TGTGCCAGCAGCAGCCCCGGGCAGGGCAGCTACGGTGAGCAGTTCTTC.

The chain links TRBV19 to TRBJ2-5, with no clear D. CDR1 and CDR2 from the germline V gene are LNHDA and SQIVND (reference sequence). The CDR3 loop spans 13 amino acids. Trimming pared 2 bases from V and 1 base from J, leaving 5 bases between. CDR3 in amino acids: CASSIPRQETQYF. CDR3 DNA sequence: TGTGCCAGTAGTATACCTCGCCAAGAGACCCAGTACTTC.

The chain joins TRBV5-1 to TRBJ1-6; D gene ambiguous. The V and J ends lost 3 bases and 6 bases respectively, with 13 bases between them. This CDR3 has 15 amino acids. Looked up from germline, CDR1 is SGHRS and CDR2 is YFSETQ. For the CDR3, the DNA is TGCGCCAGCAGCTCAGGTCAACAGATTAATTCACCCCTCCACTTT. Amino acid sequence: CASSSGQQINSPLHF.